Following are 29 T cell receptor beta chains from one sample sequenced in a study of cytomegalovirus exposure and HLA in healthy donors. PCR involved 60 Vbeta and 13 Jbeta primers. The method was immunoSEQ multiplex PCR; TCRdb's version includes in-frame clones alone and lacks a portion of them. The data contain about 270,000 clones, roughly 90% of them singletons. The material sequenced was PBMCs. Every receptor here comes from a man aged 40-49 years in good health and CMV-seropositive.

The rearrangement links TRBV19 to TRBJ2-1, with 9 bases identical to TRBD2. Germline V CDR1 and CDR2: LNHDA, SQIVND (reference sequence). The CDR3 is 15 amino acids. V shed 3 bases and J 8 bases; nucleotides not matched to a gene: 8. The CDR3 nucleotides are TGTGCCAGTAGTATGGGTAGCGGGAGTCTCTATGAGCAGTTCTTC. Its protein is CASSMGSGSLYEQFF. The entire variable domain, with the rest obtained from reference TRBV19 and TRBJ2-1, is as follows: DGGITQSPKYLFRKEGQNVTLSCEQNLNHDAMYWYRQDPGQGLRLIYYSQIVNDFQKGDIAEGYSVSREKKESFPLTVTSAQKNPTAFYLCASSMGSGSLYEQFFGPGTRLTVL.

The chain has TRBV6-5 and TRBJ2-7, with 9 bases lining up with TRBD1. V gave up 4 bases and J gave up 3 bases; unmatched junction bases: 7. This CDR3 spans 15 amino acids. The germline V gene has CDR1 MNHEY and CDR2 SVGAGI. CDR3 coding DNA: TGTGCCAGCAGTTCCCCGGGACAGGGAAACTACGAGCAGTACTTC. Its protein is CASSSPGQGNYEQYF.

The chain links TRBV4-2 to TRBJ2-7, with TRBD2 matching 13 bases. The CDR3 covers 16 residues. In germline, CDR1 is LGHNA, CDR2 YNFKEQ. V shed 2 bases and J 2 bases; nucleotides not matched to a gene: 3. The CDR3 protein is CASSQTGTSGTYEQYF. The CDR3 coding sequence is TGTGCCAGCAGCCAAACCGGGACTAGCGGGACCTACGAGCAGTACTTC.

The chain employs TRBV6-6 and TRBJ2-7, with 12 bases that match TRBD1. Germline V gene sequence: CDR1 MNHNY, CDR2 SVGAGI (reference sequence). The ends lost 2 bases at V and 6 bases at J; junction bases unmatched: 5. The CDR3 is 15 amino acids. CDR3 residues: CASSYGTGGQSEQYF. In DNA, the CDR3 is TGTGCCAGCAGTTACGGGACAGGGGGCCAATCCGAGCAGTACTTC.

The gene calls are TRBV30 and TRBJ2-2, with 15 bases matching TRBD2. The CDR3 contains 15 residues. Per the germline V gene, CDR1 is GTSNPN and CDR2 is SVGIG (reference sequence). V lost 8 bases, J lost 7 bases, and 8 bases stayed unmatched. In nucleotides, the CDR3 is TGTGCCGGGACTAGCGGGAGGTATGGTGGCGGGGAGCTGTTTTTT. The encoded protein is CAGTSGRYGGGELFF.

This clone came up once. The chain employs TRBV19 and TRBJ1-1; 8 nucleotides line up with TRBD1. V lost 5 bases to trimming and J lost 6 bases; unmatched junction nucleotides: 11. Per germline, CDR1 LNHDA and CDR2 SQIVND (reference sequence). The CDR3 is 15 amino acids. The CDR3 DNA is TGTGCCAGTAGTTCTTGGACAGGGCAAGGGGCTGAAGCTTTCTTT. Encoded protein: CASSSWTGQGAEAFF.

V gene TRBV2 combines with J gene TRBJ2-1; 13 bases align to TRBD2. V lost 11 bases and J lost 7; bases outside the gene matches: 8. The CDR3 covers 14 residues. Germline V gives CDR1 SNHLY, CDR2 FYNNEI. The CDR3 is CAGGLAGFGNEQFF. CDR3 DNA sequence: TGTGCCGGGGGACTAGCGGGGTTCGGGAATGAGCAGTTCTTC.

This rearrangement joins TRBV7-6 to TRBJ2-4, with 11 bases matching TRBD1. This CDR3 comprises 17 residues. The ends lost 3 bases at V and 2 bases at J; junction bases unmatched: 6. The germline gives CDR1 SGHVS, CDR2 FNYEAQ. As DNA, the CDR3 is TGTGCCAGCAGCTTGGGAGGACAGGGGGCATCCAAAAACATTCAGTACTTC. Protein sequence: CASSLGGQGASKNIQYF. Using reference TRBV7-6 and TRBJ2-4 for the parts outside the CDR3, the full variable domain is GAGVSQSPRYKVTKRGQDVALRCDPISGHVSLYWYRQALGQGPEFLTYFNYEAQQDKSGLPNDRFSAERPEGSISTLTIQRTEQRDSAMYRCASSLGGQGASKNIQYFGAGTRLSVL.

The chain is built from TRBV6-1 and TRBJ2-5; 7 bases are shared with TRBD1. Per germline, CDR1 MNHNS and CDR2 SASEGT. V lost 2 bases, J lost 2 bases, and 5 bases stayed unmatched. This CDR3 spans 15 amino acids. In nucleotides, the CDR3 is TGTGCCAGCAGTGAAACGACAGGGAATCAAGAGACCCAGTACTTC. Translating gives CASSETTGNQETQYF.

The rearrangement uses TRBV28 and TRBJ2-7; 8 positions agree with TRBD1. CDR1 is MDHEN, CDR2 SYDVKM, per germline. The CDR3 covers 15 residues. With 6 bases clipped from V and 6 bases from J, the junction kept 13 bases outside the gene matches. In nucleotides, the CDR3 is TGTGCCAGCAGGGGGCCCGCAGGGGGCGCGGTCGAGCAGTACTTC. It yields the protein CASRGPAGGAVEQYF.

The chain couples TRBV7-3 to TRBJ2-2; D is uncertain. The CDR3 length is 15 residues. With 2 bases removed from V and 2 bases from J, the gap between germline ends came to 9 bases. CDR1 and CDR2 (germline): SGHTA, FQGTGA. The CDR3 protein is CASSLSLVNTGELFF. The CDR3 DNA follows: TGTGCCAGCAGCTTATCATTAGTCAACACCGGGGAGCTGTTTTTT.

This rearrangement joins TRBV6-5 to TRBJ1-2; 7 nucleotides align to TRBD1. The CDR3 consists of 15 residues. V was pared by 0 bases and J by 4 bases, with 5 bases of the junction left unmatched. Germline CDR1 reads MNHEY; CDR2 reads SVGAGI. The CDR3 protein is CASSYSRTGIYGYTF. For the CDR3, the DNA is TGTGCCAGCAGTTACTCGCGGACAGGTATCTATGGCTACACCTTC.

The CDR3 protein is CASSLAANTDTQYF. In DNA, the CDR3 is TGCGCCAGCTCTCTAGCGGCTAACACAGATACGCAGTATTTT. The J gene is TRBJ2-3, the V gene TRBV5-1, with 7 bases matching TRBD2. This CDR3 has 14 residues. The V gene end was trimmed by 7 bases and the J gene end by 2 bases; junction bases not matched to a gene: 7. Germline CDR1 SGHRS, CDR2 YFSETQ.

The chain links TRBV4-3 to TRBJ2-1, with D possibly being TRBD2 (6 bases). The CDR3 totals 16 residues. Trimming cost V 4 bases and J 8 bases, with 21 bases left between them. Germline CDR1 and CDR2: LGHNA and YSLEER. Written as DNA, the CDR3 is TGCGCCAGCAGCCTGGGGGGAGGACTCTCGGGGGATGAGCAGTTCTTC. As protein: CASSLGGGLSGDEQFF.

The chain carries TRBV27 and TRBJ2-1, with 8 bases lining up with TRBD2. CDR3 size: 17 residues. Looked up from germline, CDR1 is MNHEY and CDR2 is SMNVEV (reference sequence). Trimming took 4 bases from V and 9 from J; bases not matched to a gene: 17. This chain's CDR3 is CASSYPTPAGGVSEQFF. CDR3 bases: TGTGCCAGCAGTTACCCAACCCCCGCGGGAGGTGTAAGTGAGCAGTTCTTC.

As concerns this clone: One end of the junction fails to match germline, which may point to a read error. The CDR3 coding sequence is TGCGCCAACAGCTTGGGTGACAGCCCCTACAATGAGCAGTTCTTC. It yields the protein CANSLGDSPYNEQFF. The rearrangement joins TRBV5-1 to TRBJ2-1, with TRBD1 as a possible D gene (5 bases). The CDR3 consists of 15 residues. Germline assignment: CDR1 SGHRS and CDR2 YFSETQ.

V and J are TRBV21-1 and TRBJ1-6. TRBV21-1 is assigned pseudogene status. The CDR3 has 18 amino acids. Here the CDR3 reads CASSRSGTSIQYNSPLHF. CDR3 DNA: TGTGCCAGCAGCCGAAGCGGGACATCTATACAGTATAATTCACCCCTCCACTTT.

The chain carries TRBV5-1 and TRBJ2-3; D perhaps matches TRBD1 (5 bases). The CDR3 is made up of 14 amino acids. The ends were cut back, 4 bases at V and 4 bases at J, with 13 bases in the middle. Germline loops: CDR1 SGHRS, CDR2 YFSETQ. CDR3 in DNA: TGCGCCAGCAGCCCTAGGACAAGGGCAGATACGCAGTATTTT. Its translation is CASSPRTRADTQYF.

The chain carries TRBV4-2 and TRBJ1-2; D uncertain. The V end lost 0 bases, the J end lost 5 bases, and 13 bases lay between the germline ends. Germline-derived CDR1 and CDR2 are LGHNA and YNFKEQ. The CDR3 runs 15 residues. The CDR3: CASSQDWRAGYGYTF. The CDR3 bases are TGTGCCAGCAGCCAAGATTGGAGGGCAGGATATGGCTACACCTTC.

CDR3 DNA sequence: TGTGCCAGCAGCTTGGCCGGACTAGCGGGACCCTACGAGCAGTACTTC. This codes for CASSLAGLAGPYEQYF. The chain joins TRBV5-4 to TRBJ2-7, with 12 bases identical to TRBD2. Looked up from germline, CDR1 is SGHNT and CDR2 is YYREEE (reference sequence). The CDR3 length is 16 residues. The V and J ends lost 0 bases and 2 bases, in that order; junction bases with no gene match: 3.

The chain combines TRBV7-6 with TRBJ2-7; D might be TRBD1 (6 bases). Between the trimmed V and J ends, which lost 5 bases and 1 base, there was a span of 15 bases. Germline loops: CDR1 SGHVS, CDR2 FNYEAQ. There are 15 residues in the CDR3. The CDR3 loop reads CASSPEWGRSYEQYF. The CDR3, as DNA: TGTGCCAGCAGCCCCGAGTGGGGGCGGTCCTACGAGCAGTACTTC.

The chain links TRBV4-1 to TRBJ1-1; a weak D match, TRBD1 (6 bases). This CDR3 is 15 amino acids long. The germline V gene encodes CDR1 MGHRA and CDR2 YSYEKL. Trimming removed 1 base from V and 1 base from J, with 10 bases in between. The chain's CDR3 is CASSQGLTGNTEAFF. CDR3 coding DNA: TGCGCCAGCAGCCAAGGATTGACAGGGAACACTGAAGCTTTCTTT.

This chain links TRBV7-8 with TRBJ1-2; 8 nucleotides agree with TRBD1. From germline, CDR1 is SGHVS and CDR2 FQNEAQ. V lost 5 bases to trimming and J lost 6 bases; unmatched junction nucleotides: 8. The CDR3 loop spans 14 amino acids. CDR3 nucleotides: TGTGCCAGCAGCCACGGCGGGACAGGCGATGGCTACACCTTC. Protein sequence: CASSHGGTGDGYTF.

The V gene is TRBV28, the J gene TRBJ1-5, with D possibly being TRBD1 (5 bases). The CDR3 runs to 14 residues. CDR1 MDHEN and CDR2 SYDVKM come from the germline V gene. The germline V and J ends were trimmed by 3 bases and 3 bases, with 9 bases remaining between them. The CDR3: CASSLVGLNQPQHF. DNA of the CDR3: TGTGCCAGCAGTTTGGTGGGACTCAATCAGCCCCAGCATTTT. Full variable domain (outside the CDR3, taken from reference TRBV28 and TRBJ1-5): DVKVTQSSRYLVKRTGEKVFLECVQDMDHENMFWYRQDPGLGLRLIYFSYDVKMKEKGDIPEGYSVSREKKERFSLILESASTNQTSMYLCASSLVGLNQPQHFGDGTRLSIL.

The table lists this clone with a count of one. This chain connects TRBV28 to TRBJ1-5, with unresolved D. The CDR3 covers 15 residues. The V gene lost 5 bases and the J gene lost 5 bases, with 16 bases spanning the gap. The germline gives CDR1 MDHEN, CDR2 SYDVKM. The CDR3 sequence is CASSLEVEDDQPQHF. CDR3 sequence (DNA): TGTGCCAGCAGTCTAGAGGTCGAGGATGATCAGCCCCAGCATTTT. Together with reference TRBV28 and TRBJ1-5, the CDR3 gives the full variable domain: DVKVTQSSRYLVKRTGEKVFLECVQDMDHENMFWYRQDPGLGLRLIYFSYDVKMKEKGDIPEGYSVSREKKERFSLILESASTNQTSMYLCASSLEVEDDQPQHFGDGTRLSIL.

As DNA, the CDR3 is TGTGCCAGCAGCCGGGGCGTAGGGACATGGGGAAACACCATATATTTT. Protein sequence: CASSRGVGTWGNTIYF. The rearrangement joins TRBV5-5 to TRBJ1-3, with D tentatively TRBD1 (6 bases). The CDR3 has 16 amino acids. Per germline, CDR1 SGHKS and CDR2 YYEKEE (reference sequence). Trimming took 4 bases from V and 4 from J, leaving 18 bases between them.

For this clone: This sample also contains other DNA sequences that code for the same CDR3. V gene TRBV27 combines with J gene TRBJ2-1; 12 bases fit TRBD2. CDR3 size: 15 residues. Germline V gene lookup returns CDR1 MNHEY and CDR2 SMNVEV (reference sequence). The V gene end was trimmed by 4 bases and the J gene end by 4 bases; junction bases not matched to a gene: 2. CDR3 DNA: TGTGCCAGCAGTTCCGGACTAGCGGGATACAATGAGCAGTTCTTC. The encoded protein is CASSSGLAGYNEQFF.

This clone was counted a single time. This sequence joins TRBV4-1 and TRBJ2-1, with D uncertain. The CDR3 sequence is 12 residues long. The V gene's germline CDR1 is MGHRA and CDR2 YSYEKL. Trimming left V 2 bases short and J 6 bases short, with 5 bases between. CDR3 in DNA: TGCGCCAGCAGCCAACGTAGCAATGAGCAGTTCTTC. It specifies CASSQRSNEQFF.

V gene TRBV6-5 combines with J gene TRBJ1-5, with a weak D call TRBD1 (5 bases). The V end was cut by 4 bases, the J end by 2 bases, with 12 bases between. Germline CDR1 reads MNHEY; CDR2 reads SVGAGI. This CDR3 spans 15 amino acids. The CDR3 sequence is CASSFHGGGNQPQHF. CDR3 bases: TGTGCCAGCAGTTTTCACGGGGGGGGCAATCAGCCCCAGCATTTT.